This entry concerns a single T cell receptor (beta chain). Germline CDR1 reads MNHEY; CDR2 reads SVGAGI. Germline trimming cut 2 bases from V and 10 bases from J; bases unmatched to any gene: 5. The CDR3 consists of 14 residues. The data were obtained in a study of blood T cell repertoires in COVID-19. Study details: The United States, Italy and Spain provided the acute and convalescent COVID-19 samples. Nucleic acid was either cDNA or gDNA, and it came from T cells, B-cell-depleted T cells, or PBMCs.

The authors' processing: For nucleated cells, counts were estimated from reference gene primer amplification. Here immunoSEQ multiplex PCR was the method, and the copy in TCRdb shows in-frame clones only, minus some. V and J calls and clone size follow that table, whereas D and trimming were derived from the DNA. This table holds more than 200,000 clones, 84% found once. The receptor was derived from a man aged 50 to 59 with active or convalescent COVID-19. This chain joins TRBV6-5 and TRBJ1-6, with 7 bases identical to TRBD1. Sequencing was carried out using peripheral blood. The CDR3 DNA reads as TGTGCCAGCAGTTACCCGCAGGGGGGATCACCCCTCCACTTT. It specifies CASSYPQGGSPLHF.